The clone carrying this T cell receptor (beta chain) qualifies as medium-sized. What it binds is unknown. The sample comes from a study of CXCR4 blockade with PD-1 therapy in pancreatic cancer. Whole-study findings and limits: Convergent selection by common tumor antigens was suggested by nucleotide rearrangement counts. Tumors were clonally expanded, mean approximately 0.14 versus 0.053 in healthy blood.

This CDR3 region has 15 residues. V lost 1 base, J lost 0 bases, and 8 bases lay in between. Germline V lookup: CDR1 SGDLS, CDR2 YYNGEE. Here immunoSEQ multiplex PCR was the method, and the copy in TCRdb shows in-frame clones only, minus some. The top ten clones hold roughly a tenth of a sample with fewer than 1,300 clones, over 35% of them seen once. The source of this sequence is a human donor with pancreatic ductal adenocarcinoma. The sequencing sample was made of tumor tissue. The rearrangement links TRBV9 to TRBJ1-3; D is perhaps TRBD1 (5 bases). Here the CDR3 reads CASSVQGVSGNTIYF. CDR3 coding DNA: TGTGCCAGCAGCGTACAGGGAGTCTCTGGAAACACCATATATTTT. The variable domain in full, completed from reference TRBV9 and TRBJ1-3, reads DSGVTQTPKHLITATGQRVTLRCSPRSGDLSVYWYQQSLDQGLQFLIQYYNGEERAKGNILERFSAQQFPDLHSELNLSSLELGDSALYFCASSVQGVSGNTIYFGEGSWLTVV.